The sample holds many counts of the clone carrying this T cell receptor beta chain. The antigen is not known. From RNA transcripts, TCR beta CDR3 regions were amplified. TCR CDR3 underwent first-round RT-PCR with the HTBI primer set. Using its own MiXCR run on the multiplex PCR reads, TCRdb lists one record per CDR3 protein. This table has some 180,000 distinct CDR3 sequences, approximately 16% appearing once. J gave up 4 bases and V 6 bases, and 9 bases lay outside the gene matches. CDR3 size: 16 residues. Germline V gives CDR1 KGHSH, CDR2 LQKENI. The sample belongs to a study of T cells in Graves' hyperthyroidism and ophthalmopathy. Overall study results and limits: Patients with ophthalmopathy were separated from those with stable hyperthyroidism by a 13 V-J model.

The TCR sequence derives from a woman in her fifties or sixties with Graves' hyperthyroidism. The sample was blood. The chain combines TRBV18 with TRBJ1-1; 12 bases line up with TRBD1. For the CDR3, the DNA is TGTGCCAGCTCGCCCGGGACAGGGGGCGTCGGCACTGAAGCTTTCTTT. Translating it yields CASSPGTGGVGTEAFF.